The source of this T cell receptor beta chain is a study of blood T cell repertoires in COVID-19. TCRdb keeps only in-frame clones here, not all; method: immunoSEQ multiplex PCR. The sample lists just over 95,000 clones, 90% occurring once. The CDR3 has 13 amino acids. Germline CDR1 is MNHNY and CDR2 is SVGAGI (reference sequence). Trimming cost V 6 bases and J 4 bases, with 9 bases left between them. This clonotype originated in a man aged 50 or older with acute or convalescent COVID-19. Source material: peripheral blood. This rearrangement joins TRBV6-6 to TRBJ1-4; no clear D gene. CDR3 amino acids: CASRHTVNEKLFF. In DNA form, the CDR3 reads TGTGCCAGCAGACATACAGTTAATGAAAAACTGTTTTTT.